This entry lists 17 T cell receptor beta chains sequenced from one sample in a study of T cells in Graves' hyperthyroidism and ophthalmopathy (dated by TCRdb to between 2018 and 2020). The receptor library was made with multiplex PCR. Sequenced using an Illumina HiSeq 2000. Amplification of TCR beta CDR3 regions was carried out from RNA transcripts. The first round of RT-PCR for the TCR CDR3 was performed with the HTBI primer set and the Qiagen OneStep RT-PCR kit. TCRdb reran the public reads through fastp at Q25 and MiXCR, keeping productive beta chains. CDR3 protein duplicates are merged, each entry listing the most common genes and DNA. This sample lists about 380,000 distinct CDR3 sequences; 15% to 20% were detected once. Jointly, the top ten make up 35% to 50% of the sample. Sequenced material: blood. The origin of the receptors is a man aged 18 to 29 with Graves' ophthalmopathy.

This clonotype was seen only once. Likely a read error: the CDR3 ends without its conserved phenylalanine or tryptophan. The CDR3 nucleotides read TGTGCCAGCAGTCCCATGGACGGGCCAAGAGGCTATGGCTACACCTCC. This encodes CASSPMDGPRGYGYTS. V gene TRBV6-2 or TRBV6-3 combines with J gene TRBJ1-2; D unclear. Germline V gene sequence: CDR1 MNHEY, CDR2 SVGEGT. The CDR3 is 16 residues long. The V gene lost 5 bases and the J gene lost 4 bases, with 20 bases spanning the gap.

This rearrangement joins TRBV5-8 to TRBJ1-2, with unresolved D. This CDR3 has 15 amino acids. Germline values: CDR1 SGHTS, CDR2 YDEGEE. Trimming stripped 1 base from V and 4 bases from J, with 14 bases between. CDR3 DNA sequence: TGTGCCAGCAGCTTGCGGCAGTGGCAGATCTATGGCTACACCTTC. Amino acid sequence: CASSLRQWQIYGYTF.

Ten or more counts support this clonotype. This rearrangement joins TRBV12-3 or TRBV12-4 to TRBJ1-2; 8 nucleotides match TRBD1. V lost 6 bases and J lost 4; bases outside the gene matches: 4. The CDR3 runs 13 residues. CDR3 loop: CASSPGQVYGYTF. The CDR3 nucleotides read TGTGCCAGCAGCCCGGGACAGGTCTATGGCTACACCTTC.

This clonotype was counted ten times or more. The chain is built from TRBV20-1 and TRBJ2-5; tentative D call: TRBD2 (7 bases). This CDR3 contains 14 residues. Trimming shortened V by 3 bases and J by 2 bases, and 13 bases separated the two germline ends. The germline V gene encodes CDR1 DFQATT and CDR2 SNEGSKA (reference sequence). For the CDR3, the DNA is TGCAGTGCTAGTGGGGGGGGCTGGCAAGAGACCCAGTACTTC. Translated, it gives CSASGGGWQETQYF.

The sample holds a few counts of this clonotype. CDR3 sequence: CASSLVTGPGNTIYF. CDR3 nucleotides: TGTGCCAGCAGCTTAGTGACGGGGCCTGGAAACACCATATATTTT. V is TRBV7-9 and J is TRBJ1-3; perhaps TRBD1 as D (5 bases). V was cut by 1 base and J by 2 bases, with 9 bases left in between. The germline gives CDR1 SEHNR, CDR2 FQNEAQ (reference sequence). The length of the CDR3 is 15 residues.

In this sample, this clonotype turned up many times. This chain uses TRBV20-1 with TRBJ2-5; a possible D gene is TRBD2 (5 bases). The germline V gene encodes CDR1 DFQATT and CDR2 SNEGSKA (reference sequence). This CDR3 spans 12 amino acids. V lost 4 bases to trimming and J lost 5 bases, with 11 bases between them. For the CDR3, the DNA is TGCAGTGCTACCGAACGAGGGGAGACCCAGTACTTC. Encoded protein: CSATERGETQYF.

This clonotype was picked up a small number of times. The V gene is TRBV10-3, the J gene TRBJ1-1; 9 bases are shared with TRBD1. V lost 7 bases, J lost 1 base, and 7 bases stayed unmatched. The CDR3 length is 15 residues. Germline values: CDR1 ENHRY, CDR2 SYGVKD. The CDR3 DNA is TGTGCCATCAACGCCGGGACAGGGCCGAACACTGAAGCTTTCTTT. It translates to CAINAGTGPNTEAFF.

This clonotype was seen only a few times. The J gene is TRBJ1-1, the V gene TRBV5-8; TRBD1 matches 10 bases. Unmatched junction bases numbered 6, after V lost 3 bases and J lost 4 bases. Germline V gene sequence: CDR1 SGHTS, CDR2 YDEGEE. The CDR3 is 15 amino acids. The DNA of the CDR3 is TGTGCCAGCAGCTACGAGACAGGGGGCGGCACTGAAGCTTTCTTT. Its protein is CASSYETGGGTEAFF.

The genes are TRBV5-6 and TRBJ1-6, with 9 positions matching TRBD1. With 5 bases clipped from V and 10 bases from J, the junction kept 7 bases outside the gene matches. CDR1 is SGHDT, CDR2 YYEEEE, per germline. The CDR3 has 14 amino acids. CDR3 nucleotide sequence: TGTGCCAGCAGGGTGGGACAGGGAGGCTCACCCCTCCACTTT. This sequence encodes CASRVGQGGSPLHF.

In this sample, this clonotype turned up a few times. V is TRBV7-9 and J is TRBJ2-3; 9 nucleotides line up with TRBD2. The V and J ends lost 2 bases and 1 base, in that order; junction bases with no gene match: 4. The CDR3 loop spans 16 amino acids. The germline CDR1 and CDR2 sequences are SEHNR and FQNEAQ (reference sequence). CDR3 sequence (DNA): TGTGCCAGCAGCTTAAACGTAGCGGGGGGCACAGATACGCAGTATTTT. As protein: CASSLNVAGGTDTQYF. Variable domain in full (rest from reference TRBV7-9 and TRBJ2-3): DTGVSQNPRHKITKRGQNVTFRCDPISEHNRLYWYRQTLGQGPEFLTYFQNEAQLEKSRLLSDRFSAERPKGSFSTLEIQRTEQGDSAMYLCASSLNVAGGTDTQYFGPGTRLTVL.

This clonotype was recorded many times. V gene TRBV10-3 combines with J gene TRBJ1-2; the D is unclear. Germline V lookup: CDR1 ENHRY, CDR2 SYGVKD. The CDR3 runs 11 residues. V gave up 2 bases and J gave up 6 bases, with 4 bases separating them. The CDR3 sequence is CAISEGNGYTF. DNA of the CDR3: TGTGCCATCAGTGAGGGCAATGGCTACACCTTC.

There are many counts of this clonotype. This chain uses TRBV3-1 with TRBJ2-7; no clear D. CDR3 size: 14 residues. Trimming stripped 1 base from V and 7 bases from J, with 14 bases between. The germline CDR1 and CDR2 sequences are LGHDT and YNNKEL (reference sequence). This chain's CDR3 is CASSQGGTMGEQYF. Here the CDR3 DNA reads TGTGCCAGCAGCCAAGGAGGCACCATGGGGGAGCAGTACTTC.

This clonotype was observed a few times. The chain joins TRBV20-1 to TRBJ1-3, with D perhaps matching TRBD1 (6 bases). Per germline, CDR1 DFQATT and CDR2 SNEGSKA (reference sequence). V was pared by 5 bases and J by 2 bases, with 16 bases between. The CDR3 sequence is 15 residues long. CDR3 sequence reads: CSAPRGGGAGNTIYF. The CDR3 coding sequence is TGCAGTGCTCCCCGTGGTGGGGGCGCTGGAAACACCATATATTTT.

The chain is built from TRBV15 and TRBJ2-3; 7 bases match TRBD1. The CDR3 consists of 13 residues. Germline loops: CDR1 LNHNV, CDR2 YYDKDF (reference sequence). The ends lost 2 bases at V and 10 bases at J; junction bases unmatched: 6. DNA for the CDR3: TGTGCCACCAGCAGATCTCGACAGGGTCCGCAGTATTTT. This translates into CATSRSRQGPQYF.

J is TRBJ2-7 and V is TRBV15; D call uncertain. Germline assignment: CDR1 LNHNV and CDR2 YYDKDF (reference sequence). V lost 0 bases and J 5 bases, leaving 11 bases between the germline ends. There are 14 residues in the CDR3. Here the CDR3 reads CATSRDPPGDEQYF. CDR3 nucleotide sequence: TGTGCCACCAGCAGAGACCCGCCTGGGGACGAGCAGTACTTC.

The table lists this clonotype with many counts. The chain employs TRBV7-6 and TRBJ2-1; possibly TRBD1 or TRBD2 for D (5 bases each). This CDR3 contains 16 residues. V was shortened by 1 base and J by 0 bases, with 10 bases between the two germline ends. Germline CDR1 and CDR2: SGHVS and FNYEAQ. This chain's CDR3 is CASSLGGGPSYNEQFF. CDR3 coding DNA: TGTGCCAGCAGCTTAGGTGGGGGACCCTCCTACAATGAGCAGTTCTTC.

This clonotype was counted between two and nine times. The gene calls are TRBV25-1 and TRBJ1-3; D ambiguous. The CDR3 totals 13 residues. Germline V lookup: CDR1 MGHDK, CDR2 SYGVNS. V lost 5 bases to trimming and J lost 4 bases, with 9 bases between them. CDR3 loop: CASSLGYGNTIYF. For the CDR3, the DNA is TGTGCCAGCAGTTTAGGGTACGGAAACACCATATATTTT.